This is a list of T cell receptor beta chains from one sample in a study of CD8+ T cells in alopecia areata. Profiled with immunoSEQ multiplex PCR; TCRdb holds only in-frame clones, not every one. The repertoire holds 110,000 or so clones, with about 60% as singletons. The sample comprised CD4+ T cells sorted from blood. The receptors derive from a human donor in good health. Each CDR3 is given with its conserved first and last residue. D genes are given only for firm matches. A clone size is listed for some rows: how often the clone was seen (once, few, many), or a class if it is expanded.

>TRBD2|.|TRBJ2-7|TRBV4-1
CASSHDWTSGGSYEQYF
TGCGCCAGCAGCCATGACTGGACTAGCGGGGGTTCCTACGAGCAGTACTTC
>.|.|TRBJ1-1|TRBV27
CASSLRLTYMNTEAFF
TGTGCCAGCAGTTTAAGGCTGACATATATGAACACTGAAGCTTTCTTT
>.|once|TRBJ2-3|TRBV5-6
CASSLIVSAGKTDTQYF
TGTGCCAGCAGCTTGATTGTCTCGGCAGGGAAAACAGATACGCAGTATTTT
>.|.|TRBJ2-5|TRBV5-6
CASSLFTREETQYF
TGTGCCAGCAGCTTGTTCACTAGGGAAGAGACCCAGTACTTC
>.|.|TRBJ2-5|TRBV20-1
CSAWGGETQYF
TGCAGTGCATGGGGTGGGGAGACCCAGTACTTC
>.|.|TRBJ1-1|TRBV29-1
CSVSQGARTEAFF
TGCAGCGTCTCACAGGGTGCGAGAACTGAAGCTTTCTTT
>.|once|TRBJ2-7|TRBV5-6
CASSLDRTYEQYF
TGTGCCAGCAGCCTGGACAGAACCTACGAGCAGTACTTC
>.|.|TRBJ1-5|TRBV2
CALRMGAGQPQHF
TGTGCCCTACGGATGGGGGCAGGTCAGCCCCAGCATTTT
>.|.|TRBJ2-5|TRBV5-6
CASSLVQETQYF
TGTGCCAGCAGCTTGGTCCAAGAGACCCAGTACTTC
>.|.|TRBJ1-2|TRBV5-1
CASSLEGGYGYTF
TGCGCCAGCAGCTTGGAGGGGGGCTATGGCTACACCTTC
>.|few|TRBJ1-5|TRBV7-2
CASSLEAVRRDQPQHF
TGTGCCAGCAGCTTAGAAGCAGTTCGGCGCGATCAGCCCCAGCATTTT
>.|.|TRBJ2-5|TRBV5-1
CASSLESMETQYF
TGCGCCAGCAGCTTGGAATCGATGGAGACCCAGTACTTC
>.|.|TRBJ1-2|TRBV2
CASRPGSQYGGGYTF
TGTGCCAGCAGACCCGGATCCCAGTATGGGGGAGGCTACACCTTC
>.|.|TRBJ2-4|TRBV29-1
CSVEAKNIQYF
TGCAGCGTTGAGGCCAAAAACATTCAGTACTTC
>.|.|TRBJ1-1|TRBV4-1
CASSQWRGASTEAFF
TGCGCCAGCAGCCAGTGGCGGGGGGCGAGCACTGAAGCTTTCTTT
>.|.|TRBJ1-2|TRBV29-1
CSVGGMTRLDGYTF
TGCAGCGTTGGAGGTATGACGCGGTTGGATGGCTACACCTTC
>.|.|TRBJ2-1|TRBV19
CASSILGGTYNEQFF
TGTGCCAGTAGTATTTTGGGGGGAACCTACAATGAGCAGTTCTTC
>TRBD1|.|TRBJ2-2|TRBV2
CASIGQGPGKLFF
TGTGCCAGCATTGGACAGGGCCCTGGGAAGCTGTTTTTT
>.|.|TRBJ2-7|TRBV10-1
CASSDSRDEQYF
TGCGCCAGCAGTGATTCTAGAGACGAGCAGTACTTC